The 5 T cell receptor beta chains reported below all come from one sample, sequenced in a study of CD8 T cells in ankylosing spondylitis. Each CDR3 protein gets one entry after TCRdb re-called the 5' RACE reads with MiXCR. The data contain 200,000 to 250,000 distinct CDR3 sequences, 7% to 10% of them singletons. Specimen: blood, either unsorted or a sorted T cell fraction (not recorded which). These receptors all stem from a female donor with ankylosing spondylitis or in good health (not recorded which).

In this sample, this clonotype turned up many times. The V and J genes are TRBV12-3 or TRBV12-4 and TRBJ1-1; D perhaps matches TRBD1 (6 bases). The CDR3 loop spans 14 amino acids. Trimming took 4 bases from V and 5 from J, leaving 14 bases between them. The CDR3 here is CASSSQGGGTEAFF. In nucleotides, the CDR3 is TGTGCCAGCAGTTCACAGGGAGGCGGGACTGAAGCTTTCTTT.

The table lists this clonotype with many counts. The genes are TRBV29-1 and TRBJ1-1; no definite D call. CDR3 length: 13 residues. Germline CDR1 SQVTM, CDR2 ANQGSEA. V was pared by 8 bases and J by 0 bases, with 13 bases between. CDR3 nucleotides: TGCAGCACCTCCGGGAGAATGAACACTGAAGCTTTCTTT. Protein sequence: CSTSGRMNTEAFF.

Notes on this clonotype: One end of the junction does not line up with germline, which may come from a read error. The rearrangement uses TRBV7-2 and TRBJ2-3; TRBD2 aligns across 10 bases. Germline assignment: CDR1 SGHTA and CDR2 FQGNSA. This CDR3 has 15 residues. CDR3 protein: CVSRLAGDSTDTQYF. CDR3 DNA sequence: TGTGTCAGCCGACTAGCGGGTGATAGCACAGATACGCAGTATTTT.

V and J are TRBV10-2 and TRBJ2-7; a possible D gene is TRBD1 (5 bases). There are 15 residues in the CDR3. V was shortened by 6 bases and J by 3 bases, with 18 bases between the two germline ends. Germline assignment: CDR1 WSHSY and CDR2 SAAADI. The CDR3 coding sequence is TGCGCCAGCAGAGGGGCCGGCCCTGGCGTCTACGAGCAGTACTTC. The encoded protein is CASRGAGPGVYEQYF.

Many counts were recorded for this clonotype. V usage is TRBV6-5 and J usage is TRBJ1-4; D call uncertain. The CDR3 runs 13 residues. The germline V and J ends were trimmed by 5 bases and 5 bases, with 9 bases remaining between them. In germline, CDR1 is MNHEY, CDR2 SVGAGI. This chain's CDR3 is CASSNRPNEKLFF. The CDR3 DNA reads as TGTGCCAGCAGTAACCGGCCCAATGAAAAACTGTTTTTT.